This T cell receptor beta chain came from a study of breast tumors, draining lymph nodes, adjacent tissues. Regarding the study as a whole: The lymph node origin of tumor T cells was framed as consistent with a hypothesis, not demonstrated.

TCRdb used MiXCR to reprocess the multiplex PCR reads, holding one entry per CDR3 protein. The sample shows 200,000 to 250,000 distinct CDR3 sequences, 30% to 35% of them seen only once. Samples came from axillary lymph nodes draining the breast cancer. With regard to this clonotype: Its antigen is undetermined.

The CDR3 has 13 residues. Germline CDR1 is MGHDK and CDR2 is SYGVNS. The V gene lost 4 bases and the J gene lost 9 bases, with 15 bases spanning the gap. The receptor was isolated from a female donor with breast cancer. Some clones in this sample may be carry-over from other donors' samples. The sample consisted of axillary lymph node tissue. The chain is built from TRBV25-1 and TRBJ2-5; unclear D gene. CDR3 DNA: TGTGCCAGCAGTGGGCAATACCCAATGGCCCAGTACTTC. Protein product: CASSGQYPMAQYF.